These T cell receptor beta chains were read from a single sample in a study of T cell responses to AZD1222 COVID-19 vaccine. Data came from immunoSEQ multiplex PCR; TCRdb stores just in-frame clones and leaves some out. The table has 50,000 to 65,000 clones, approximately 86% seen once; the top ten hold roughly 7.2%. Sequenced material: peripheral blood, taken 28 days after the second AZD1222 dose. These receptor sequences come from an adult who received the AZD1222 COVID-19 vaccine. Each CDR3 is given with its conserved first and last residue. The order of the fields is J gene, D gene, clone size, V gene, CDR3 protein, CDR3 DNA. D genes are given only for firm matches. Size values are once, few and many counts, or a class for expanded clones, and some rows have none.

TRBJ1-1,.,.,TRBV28,CASNGRMNTEAFF,TGTGCCAGCAATGGGCGGATGAACACTGAAGCTTTCTTT
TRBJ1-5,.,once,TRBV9,CASSARGSNQPQHF,TGTGCCAGCAGCGCCAGAGGGAGCAATCAGCCCCAGCATTTT
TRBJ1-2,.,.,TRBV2,CASTAGEQGYTF,TGTGCCAGCACCGCAGGGGAACAAGGCTACACCTTC
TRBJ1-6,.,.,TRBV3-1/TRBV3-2,CASSQSDSPLHF,TGTGCCAGCAGCCAATCGGACTCACCCCTCCACTTT
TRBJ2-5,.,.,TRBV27,CASSLKWGAQETQYF,TGTGCCAGCAGTTTAAAGTGGGGGGCCCAAGAGACCCAGTACTTC
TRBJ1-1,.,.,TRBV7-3,CASSLTRDTEAFF,TGTGCCAGCAGCCTGACGAGGGACACTGAAGCTTTCTTT
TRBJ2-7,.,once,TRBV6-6,CASSYPGPTYEQYF,TGTGCCAGCAGTTACCCGGGACCTACCTACGAGCAGTACTTC
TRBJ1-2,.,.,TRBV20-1,CSAATIYGYTF,TGCAGCGCCGCCACCATTTATGGCTACACCTTC
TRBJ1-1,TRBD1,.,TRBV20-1,CSASDRDTEAFF,TGCAGTGCTAGTGACAGGGACACTGAAGCTTTCTTT
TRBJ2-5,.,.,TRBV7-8,CASSPYQETQYF,TGTGCCAGCAGCCCGTACCAAGAGACCCAGTACTTC
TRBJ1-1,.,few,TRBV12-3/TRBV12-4,CASSLTQNTEAFF,TGTGCCAGCAGTTTAACCCAGAACACTGAAGCTTTCTTT
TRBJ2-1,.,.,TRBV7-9,CASSARSGTPGEQFF,TGTGCCAGCAGCGCAAGATCCGGGACGCCCGGTGAGCAGTTCTTC
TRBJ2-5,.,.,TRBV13,CASSARVGGRETQYF,TGTGCCAGCAGCGCCAGGGTCGGGGGGCGAGAGACCCAGTACTTC
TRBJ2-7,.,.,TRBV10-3,CAISRDVGYEQYF,TGTGCCATCAGTAGGGACGTCGGATACGAGCAGTACTTC
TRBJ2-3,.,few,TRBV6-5,CASSNRLTSTDTQYF,TGTGCCAGCAGCAACAGGTTAACTAGCACAGATACGCAGTATTTT
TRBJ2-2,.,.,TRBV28,CASSLRPTTGELFF,TGTGCCAGCAGTTTACGGCCGACGACCGGGGAGCTGTTTTTT
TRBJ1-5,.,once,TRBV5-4,CASSPGPDSNQPQHF,TGTGCCAGCAGTCCAGGACCGGATAGCAATCAGCCCCAGCATTTT
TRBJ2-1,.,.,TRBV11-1,CASSLRGGYNEQFF,TGTGCCAGCAGCTTAAGGGGCGGTTACAATGAGCAGTTCTTC
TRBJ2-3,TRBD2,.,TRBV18,CASSPSLAGGTDTQYF,TGTGCCAGCTCACCTTCCCTAGCGGGAGGCACAGATACGCAGTATTTT
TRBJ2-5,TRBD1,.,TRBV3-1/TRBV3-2,CASSHTGVQETQYF,TGTGCCAGCAGCCACACAGGGGTTCAAGAGACCCAGTACTTC
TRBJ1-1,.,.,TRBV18,CASSGSNTEAFF,TGTGCCAGCTCAGGCAGCAACACTGAAGCTTTCTTT
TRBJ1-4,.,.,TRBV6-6,CASSPPLFF,TGTGCCAGCAGCCCTCCTCTGTTTTTT
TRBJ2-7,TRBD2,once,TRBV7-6,CASSILSGASYEQYF,TGTGCCAGCAGCATCCTTAGCGGGGCGTCCTACGAGCAGTACTTC